Shown below are 23 T cell receptor beta chains from a single sample sequenced in a study of T cells in Graves' hyperthyroidism and ophthalmopathy. Researchers took RNA transcripts and amplified the TCR beta CDR3 regions from them. The TCR CDR3 was amplified in a first-round RT-PCR using the HTBI primer set. Each CDR3 protein gets one entry after TCRdb re-called the multiplex PCR reads with MiXCR. In the table there are 300,000 to 400,000 distinct CDR3 sequences, under 25% of which are singletons. Sequenced: blood. The receptors derive from a woman aged 45-65 years with Graves' hyperthyroidism.

This clonotype was picked up many times. The gene calls are TRBV11-3 and TRBJ2-3; 7 bases fit TRBD2. Germline V lookup: CDR1 SGHNT, CDR2 YENEEA. Trimming cost V 1 base and J 0 bases; bases outside gene matches: 7. The CDR3 extends over 17 amino acids. The CDR3 sequence: CASSLGEGRPSTDTQYF. CDR3 in DNA: TGTGCCAGCAGCTTAGGGGAGGGACGGCCTAGCACAGATACGCAGTATTTT.

This clonotype came up many times. The chain carries TRBV27 and TRBJ2-3; TRBD1 might be the D (6 bases). The CDR3 loop spans 15 amino acids. The V end lost 3 bases, the J end lost 5 bases, and 15 bases lay between the germline ends. The germline gives CDR1 MNHEY, CDR2 SMNVEV (reference sequence). CDR3 sequence (DNA): TGTGCCAGCAGTTTGGGGGCTAGAAGGGAAGATACGCAGTATTTT. Translation gives CASSLGARREDTQYF.

This clonotype was counted at least ten times. This chain uses TRBV6-1 with TRBJ2-7; TRBD1 matches 7 bases. Losses at the gene ends were 6 bases for V and 5 bases for J; bases not matched to a gene: 13. The CDR3 runs 15 residues. Per the germline V gene, CDR1 is MNHNS and CDR2 is SASEGT. CDR3 bases: TGTGCCAGCAGAAACAGCGCGACAGGGCGGGACGAGCAGTACTTC. Protein: CASRNSATGRDEQYF.

This clonotype was counted ten times or more. The rearrangement links TRBV27 to TRBJ1-2; D remains ambiguous. V was pared by 2 bases and J by 4 bases, with 11 bases between. This CDR3 region has 14 residues. The germline V gene has CDR1 MNHEY and CDR2 SMNVEV (reference sequence). CDR3 nucleotide sequence: TGTGCCAGCAGTTTAACCACCGGGAGCTATGGCTACACCTTC. Its translation: CASSLTTGSYGYTF.

Ten or more counts support this clonotype. The chain has TRBV28 and TRBJ2-3; D is unresolved. The V and J ends lost 2 bases and 0 bases respectively, with 6 bases between them. The length of the CDR3 is 14 residues. Germline CDR1 reads MDHEN; CDR2 reads SYDVKM. The CDR3 DNA is TGTGCCAGCAGTTTACAACGGAGCACAGATACGCAGTATTTT. Its protein product is CASSLQRSTDTQYF.

Comments on this clonotype: Being one base from a much bigger clone, this may be a read error. The rearrangement uses TRBV6-1 and TRBJ1-5; no reliable D call. The CDR3 runs 11 residues. The V end lost 2 bases, the J end lost 4 bases, and 0 bases lay between the germline ends. CDR1 and CDR2 from the germline V gene are MNHNS and SASEGT. CDR3 residues: CASSENQPQHF. In DNA form, the CDR3 reads TGTGCCAGCAGTGAAAATCAGCCCCAGCATTTT.

Ten or more counts support this clonotype. The chain employs TRBV5-1 and TRBJ2-7, with 9 bases lining up with TRBD1. Germline V gene data show CDR1 as SGHRS and CDR2 as YFSETQ. The CDR3 totals 14 residues. V dropped 7 bases and J dropped 6; count of bases not matched to a gene: 11. The CDR3 here is CASRRGQGPSEQYF. CDR3 bases: TGCGCCAGCCGCCGAGGACAGGGGCCTAGCGAGCAGTACTTC.

At least ten counts were recorded for this clonotype. This rearrangement joins TRBV3-1 to TRBJ2-3, with D possibly being TRBD2 (5 bases). The V gene lost 1 base and the J gene lost 9 bases, with 17 bases spanning the gap. The CDR3 has 15 residues. CDR1 LGHDT and CDR2 YNNKEL come from the germline V gene (reference sequence). The CDR3 DNA is TGTGCCAGCAGCCAAGGGACCGGGCCGTCGGGGACGCAGTATTTT. It is translated as CASSQGTGPSGTQYF.

This chain connects TRBV6-2 or TRBV6-3 to TRBJ1-5; no clear D gene. The CDR3 extends over 15 amino acids. Germline CDR1 is MNHEY and CDR2 is SVGEGT. The germline V and J ends were trimmed by 6 bases and 4 bases, with 16 bases remaining between them. The CDR3 DNA sequence: TGTGCCAGCAGCCCTCGGGAAATCACGAATCAGCCCCAGCATTTT. It translates to CASSPREITNQPQHF.

There are many counts of this clonotype. V and J are TRBV7-8 and TRBJ2-3; 13 bases map to TRBD2. There are 17 residues in the CDR3. The V gene end was trimmed by 7 bases and the J gene end by 0 bases; junction bases not matched to a gene: 7. CDR1 SGHVS and CDR2 FQNEAQ come from the germline V gene. CDR3 loop: CASTGLAGAASTDTQYF. The CDR3 DNA sequence: TGTGCCAGCACCGGACTAGCGGGGGCCGCGAGCACAGATACGCAGTATTTT.

This clonotype appeared many times. The chain combines TRBV12-3 or TRBV12-4 with TRBJ1-6; D is perhaps TRBD1 (6 bases). Trimming pared 2 bases from V and 9 bases from J, leaving 20 bases between. The CDR3 consists of 17 residues. CDR3 nucleotides: TGTGCCAGCAGTTTAAAACTGGGGGCAGGGGTGGGTTCACCCCTCCACTTT. Amino acids: CASSLKLGAGVGSPLHF.

The rearrangement uses TRBV7-2 and TRBJ1-1; a possible D gene is TRBD1 (6 bases). Germline V gene lookup returns CDR1 SGHTA and CDR2 FQGNSA. The CDR3 covers 17 residues. Trimming shortened V by 3 bases and J by 0 bases, and 17 bases separated the two germline ends. Here the CDR3 DNA reads TGTGCCAGCAGCTTCCGGATGGGGGGGGCTATGAACACTGAAGCTTTCTTT. It specifies CASSFRMGGAMNTEAFF.

This clonotype was counted at least ten times. The chain couples TRBV28 to TRBJ2-7, with D unresolved. V was clipped by 2 bases and J by 3 bases, with 8 bases between them. This CDR3 has 13 amino acids. In germline, CDR1 is MDHEN, CDR2 SYDVKM. The CDR3 loop is CASSLGPNYEQYF. CDR3 sequence (DNA): TGTGCCAGCAGTTTAGGTCCCAACTACGAGCAGTACTTC. The whole variable domain, remainder taken from reference TRBV28 and TRBJ2-7, is DVKVTQSSRYLVKRTGEKVFLECVQDMDHENMFWYRQDPGLGLRLIYFSYDVKMKEKGDIPEGYSVSREKKERFSLILESASTNQTSMYLCASSLGPNYEQYFGPGTRLTVT.

The CDR3 region has the DNA TGTGCCAGCAGCCGGCGGGTCTTCATGGGAGCCAAAAACATTCAGTACTTC. This translates into CASSRRVFMGAKNIQYF. The chain links TRBV5-6 to TRBJ2-4, with D possibly matching TRBD2 (5 bases). Trimming cost V 4 bases and J 0 bases, with 17 bases left between them. CDR1 is SGHDT, CDR2 YYEEEE, per germline. This CDR3 contains 17 residues.

This clonotype has a handful of counts. CDR3 region: CASSRTGDNSPLHF. For the CDR3, the DNA is TGTGCCAGCAGCCGGACAGGAGATAATTCACCCCTCCACTTT. This chain links TRBV7-3 with TRBJ1-6; 7 nucleotides line up with TRBD1. Germline CDR1 reads SGHTA; CDR2 reads FQGTGA. Losses at the gene ends were 5 bases for V and 5 bases for J; bases not matched to a gene: 3. The CDR3 consists of 14 residues. The full variable domain, completed using reference TRBV7-3 and TRBJ1-6, is GAGVSQTPSNKVTEKGKYVELRCDPISGHTALYWYRQSLGQGPEFLIYFQGTGAADDSGLPNDRFFAVRPEGSVSTLKIQRTERGDSAVYLCASSRTGDNSPLHFGNGTRLTVT.

There are many counts of this clonotype. The V call is TRBV6-1, the J call TRBJ1-1; 12 nucleotides line up with TRBD1. The CDR3 totals 14 residues. V lost 5 bases to trimming and J lost 9 bases; unmatched junction nucleotides: 7. Germline V CDR1 and CDR2: MNHNS, SASEGT. The CDR3 nucleotides are TGTGCCAGCAGTCAGTCCGGGGACAGGGGGCAAGCTTTCTTT. Encoded protein: CASSQSGDRGQAFF.

Note on this clonotype: A much larger clone differs by one base, so this may be a read error. The chain is built from TRBV4-2 and TRBJ1-5; a weak D match, TRBD1 (6 bases). CDR1 LGHNA and CDR2 YNFKEQ come from the germline V gene. The CDR3 is 15 residues long. The V end lost 0 bases, the J end lost 0 bases, and 6 bases lay between the germline ends. The DNA for the CDR3 is TGTGCCAGCAGCCAAGAAGGGGGTAGCAATCAGCCCCAGCATTTT. Amino acids: CASSQEGGSNQPQHF.

The gene calls are TRBV12-3 or TRBV12-4 and TRBJ2-5; TRBD2 matches at 14 bases. The CDR3 is made up of 17 amino acids. With V trimmed by 3 bases and J by 1 base, 4 bases remained unmatched. CDR3 sequence reads: CASSFETSGRGQETQYF. The DNA of the CDR3 is TGTGCCAGCAGTTTCGAGACTAGCGGGAGGGGCCAAGAGACCCAGTACTTC.

The chain links TRBV24-1 to TRBJ2-5; D unclear. CDR3 size: 13 residues. V dropped 7 bases and J dropped 0 bases, with 8 bases sitting between them. Per the germline V gene, CDR1 is KGHDR and CDR2 is SFDVKD. The CDR3, as DNA: TGTGCCACCAGGCCGGGCGACCAAGAGACCCAGTACTTC. It encodes CATRPGDQETQYF.

The chain has TRBV3-1 and TRBJ1-5; D is ambiguous. The CDR3 is made up of 14 amino acids. Trimming removed 5 bases from V and 0 bases from J, with 8 bases in between. In germline, CDR1 is LGHDT, CDR2 YNNKEL (reference sequence). The CDR3 loop reads CASSWGLSNQPQHF. For the CDR3, the DNA is TGTGCCAGCAGCTGGGGTCTTAGCAATCAGCCCCAGCATTTT.

Comment on this clonotype: One junction end disagrees with the germline gene, perhaps due to a read error. The chain is built from TRBV3-1 and TRBJ2-5; D gene unclear. CDR3 size: 15 residues. Per the germline V gene, CDR1 is LGHDT and CDR2 is YNNKEL (reference sequence). In DNA form, the CDR3 reads TGTGCCAGCAGCTTAGATCCGGGTCCTCAAGGGACCCAGTACTTC. This codes for CASSLDPGPQGTQYF.

The chain uses TRBV6-2 or TRBV6-3 and TRBJ2-1, with 7 bases matching TRBD1. Looked up from germline, CDR1 is MNHEY and CDR2 is SVGEGT. Trimming cost V 2 bases and J 10 bases; bases outside gene matches: 5. This CDR3 is built from 13 residues. Written as DNA, the CDR3 is TGTGCCAGCAGTTACACAGGGGCGATGGAGCAGTTCTTC. Translating gives CASSYTGAMEQFF.

The chain couples TRBV4-1 to TRBJ2-1; 7 nucleotides agree with TRBD1. The CDR3 runs 16 residues. The germline V gene encodes CDR1 MGHRA and CDR2 YSYEKL. Losses at the gene ends were 0 bases for V and 3 bases for J; bases not matched to a gene: 5. CDR3 in DNA: TGCGCCAGCAGCCAAGACACAGGGGCAAACTACAATGAGCAGTTCTTC. This codes for CASSQDTGANYNEQFF.